These T cell receptor beta chains were read from a single sample in a study of blood T cell repertoires in COVID-19. Sequencing used immunoSEQ multiplex PCR; TCRdb keeps in-frame clones, though not all of them. The data show a few hundred thousand clones, more than 85% seen once. The sequenced material came from PBMCs or T cells enriched from blood (not recorded which). The receptor set was obtained from a woman aged 25 to 39 who had recovered from COVID-19. Each CDR3 is given with its conserved first and last residue. D genes are given only for firm matches. Expanded clones are given a class, and other clones once, few, many or no size at all.

V gene	J gene	D gene	clone size	CDR3 protein	CDR3 DNA
TRBV6-5	TRBJ1-3	.	.	CASGQTGNTIYF	TGTGCCAGCGGACAGACTGGAAACACCATATATTTT
TRBV7-9	TRBJ2-2	TRBD2	.	CASSTTSGSNTGELFF	TGTGCCAGCAGCACGACTAGCGGGAGTAACACCGGGGAGCTGTTTTTT
TRBV7-9	TRBJ1-4	.	.	CASSSLTPGNEKLFF	TGTGCCAGCAGCTCGCTGACCCCCGGGAATGAAAAACTGTTTTTT
TRBV27	TRBJ1-2	.	.	CASSLRVGGYGYTF	TGTGCCAGCAGCCTCAGAGTAGGCGGCTATGGCTACACCTTC
TRBV7-3	TRBJ2-3	TRBD2	.	CASSLTGGDTDTQYF	TGTGCCAGCAGCTTAACTGGGGGGGACACAGATACGCAGTATTTT
TRBV5-1	TRBJ1-1	.	.	CASSLGTAMNTEAFF	TGCGCCAGCAGCTTGGGGACAGCGATGAACACTGAAGCTTTCTTT
TRBV6-6	TRBJ1-5	.	.	CASSYRGHISNQPQHF	TGTGCCAGCAGTTACCGGGGACACATTAGCAATCAGCCCCAGCATTTT
TRBV5-6	TRBJ1-1	TRBD1	.	CASSPRGTGGYTEAFF	TGTGCCAGCAGCCCGAGGGGGACAGGGGGGTACACTGAAGCTTTCTTT
TRBV5-1	TRBJ1-1	.	once	CASSRIDQGTEAFF	TGCGCCAGCAGCCGCATAGACCAGGGGACTGAAGCTTTCTTT
TRBV10-2	TRBJ2-3	TRBD2	.	CASSSPSGGAQWALDTQYF	TGCGCCAGCAGCTCACCTAGCGGGGGGGCTCAATGGGCCCTTGATACGCAGTATTTT
TRBV7-2	TRBJ1-5	TRBD1	.	CASSLGTGVFNQPQHF	TGTGCCAGCAGCTTAGGGACAGGGGTTTTCAATCAGCCCCAGCATTTT
TRBV7-2	TRBJ2-3	.	once	CASSQQQGTDTQYF	TGTGCCAGCAGCCAACAACAGGGAACAGATACGCAGTATTTT
TRBV11-2	TRBJ2-1	TRBD2	.	CASNGVLAGGPGEQFF	TGTGCCAGCAATGGGGTCCTAGCGGGAGGGCCAGGTGAGCAGTTCTTC
TRBV9	TRBJ2-3	TRBD2	once	CASSVGTSGVGDTQYF	TGTGCCAGCAGCGTCGGGACTAGCGGGGTAGGAGATACGCAGTATTTT
TRBV5-5	TRBJ2-1	TRBD2	once	CASSGPGLAGDEQFF	TGTGCCAGCAGCGGCCCGGGACTAGCGGGAGATGAGCAGTTCTTC
TRBV7-2	TRBJ1-5	.	.	CASSLVRGDQPQHF	TGTGCCAGCAGCTTAGTCAGGGGAGATCAGCCCCAGCATTTT
TRBV19	TRBJ1-3	.	.	CASSSSLSGNTIYF	TGTGCCAGTAGTTCTTCACTCTCTGGAAACACCATATATTTT
TRBV7-9	TRBJ2-5	.	once	CASSAGIAKETQYF	TGTGCCAGCAGCGCCGGGATAGCGAAAGAGACCCAGTACTTC
TRBV4-1	TRBJ2-7	.	once	CASSQDLRGRSSYEQYF	TGCGCCAGCAGCCAAGATTTGCGGGGTCGTAGCTCCTACGAGCAGTACTTC
TRBV2	TRBJ1-6	.	.	CASTPDSSDNSPLHF	TGTGCCAGCACTCCCGACAGCTCAGATAATTCACCCCTCCACTTT
TRBV7-9	TRBJ2-1	.	.	CASSLNSHEQFF	TGTGCCAGCAGCTTGAACAGCCATGAGCAGTTCTTC
TRBV7-2	TRBJ2-7	TRBD2	.	CASSLRREREDAYEQYF	TGTGCCAGCAGCTTACGCAGGGAGCGGGAGGACGCCTACGAGCAGTACTTC
TRBV2	TRBJ1-3	TRBD1	.	CARSTGDSGNTIYF	TGTGCCAGATCAACAGGGGACTCTGGAAACACCATATATTTT
TRBV7-9	TRBJ1-6	TRBD1	.	CASRPGTGKDSPLHF	TGTGCCAGCAGACCCGGGACAGGGAAGGATTCACCCCTCCACTTT
TRBV28	TRBJ2-5	.	.	CASSSSPSKKTQYF	TGTGCCAGCAGCTCTAGCCCCAGCAAGAAGACCCAGTACTTC
TRBV2	TRBJ2-2	TRBD2	.	CASKGLAGTGELFF	TGTGCCAGCAAGGGACTAGCGGGGACCGGGGAGCTGTTTTTT
TRBV12-5	TRBJ2-1	TRBD2	.	CASGLVYPRGGEQFF	TGTGCTAGTGGTTTGGTATATCCCCGGGGGGGAGAGCAGTTCTTC
TRBV5-1	TRBJ2-7	TRBD2	.	CASSVGLAGPLSYEQYF	TGCGCCAGCAGCGTGGGACTAGCGGGCCCCCTCTCCTACGAGCAGTACTTC
TRBV7-9	TRBJ2-1	TRBD1	.	CASSIGWDRENEQFF	TGTGCCAGCAGCATAGGGTGGGACAGGGAGAATGAGCAGTTCTTC
TRBV28	TRBJ1-5	.	.	CASSFYPDRRRQPQHF	TGTGCCAGCAGTTTCTACCCTGACAGGCGGAGGCAGCCCCAGCATTTT
TRBV11-2	TRBJ2-3	TRBD2	.	CASSAGTSGGNTQYF	TGTGCCAGCAGCGCGGGGACTAGCGGGGGCAATACGCAGTATTTT
TRBV16	TRBJ1-5	.	.	CASSQSLGAGNQPQHF	TGTGCCAGCAGCCAATCGTTGGGGGCAGGCAATCAGCCCCAGCATTTT
TRBV28	TRBJ1-4	.	once	CASSFGQAEGEKLFF	TGTGCCAGCAGTTTCGGTCAGGCCGAAGGTGAAAAACTGTTTTTT
TRBV19	TRBJ1-2	.	.	CASSDQAYGYTF	TGTGCCAGTAGTGACCAGGCATATGGCTACACCTTC
TRBV27	TRBJ2-2	.	.	CASSPLRERTGELFF	TGTGCCAGCAGTCCATTGAGGGAGCGGACCGGGGAGCTGTTTTTT
TRBV29-1	TRBJ2-5	TRBD2	.	CSVLAGGPFYF	TGCAGCGTACTAGCGGGAGGGCCGTTCTACTTC
TRBV3-1/TRBV3-2	TRBJ1-2	.	.	CASSQDIVGGDGYTF	TGTGCCAGCAGCCAAGATATTGTAGGGGGAGATGGCTACACCTTC
TRBV9	TRBJ2-6	TRBD1	.	CASSFRDRARSGANVLTF	TGTGCCAGCAGCTTCCGGGACAGGGCCCGCTCTGGGGCCAACGTCCTGACTTTC
TRBV12-3/TRBV12-4	TRBJ2-1	.	.	CASSSRENDEQFF	TGTGCCAGCAGTTCACGGGAGAATGATGAGCAGTTCTTC
TRBV30	TRBJ1-1	.	.	CAWQGRRAFF	TGTGCCTGGCAGGGGCGGCGGGCTTTCTTT
TRBV18	TRBJ2-2	.	.	CASSPRAGGLQPGELFF	TGTGCCAGCTCACCTCGGGCGGGTGGCCTCCAACCCGGGGAGCTGTTTTTT
TRBV12-3/TRBV12-4	TRBJ1-2	.	.	CASSKDAGGYTF	TGTGCCAGCAGTAAGGACGCGGGGGGCTACACCTTC
TRBV4-2	TRBJ2-1	TRBD2	once	CASSQEGLADYNEQFF	TGTGCCAGCAGCCAAGAGGGACTAGCGGACTACAATGAGCAGTTCTTC
TRBV27	TRBJ2-7	.	.	CASGTGFYEQYF	TGTGCCAGCGGAACAGGGTTCTACGAGCAGTACTTC
TRBV20-1	TRBJ2-1	TRBD2	.	CSASAGSLAGGLFSYNEQFF	TGCAGTGCTAGTGCCGGGTCCCTAGCGGGAGGGCTCTTCTCCTACAATGAGCAGTTCTTC
TRBV29-1	TRBJ2-1	TRBD2	.	CSVEREVGNEQFF	TGCAGCGTTGAGCGGGAGGTTGGGAATGAGCAGTTCTTC
TRBV24-1	TRBJ2-1	TRBD2	.	CATSDPGLAGYNEQFF	TGTGCCACCAGTGACCCGGGACTAGCGGGTTACAATGAGCAGTTCTTC
TRBV5-1	TRBJ2-5	.	few	CASSYSREQETQYF	TGCGCCAGCAGCTATTCGAGGGAACAAGAGACCCAGTACTTC
TRBV2	TRBJ2-7	.	.	CASSDNPTTYEQYF	TGTGCCAGCAGTGATAACCCAACGACTTACGAGCAGTACTTC
TRBV6-5	TRBJ1-5	TRBD1	.	CASSYSQGRQQPQHF	TGTGCCAGCAGTTACTCACAGGGGCGTCAACAGCCCCAGCATTTT
TRBV24-1	TRBJ2-5	.	.	CATSDLREETQYF	TGTGCCACCAGTGATTTGCGGGAGGAGACCCAGTACTTC
TRBV12-3/TRBV12-4	TRBJ2-7	.	.	CASRPGSSYEQYF	TGTGCCAGCAGACCGGGGAGCTCCTACGAGCAGTACTTC
TRBV6-5	TRBJ2-7	.	.	CATSGTDHYEQYF	TGTGCCACCTCCGGAACAGACCACTACGAGCAGTACTTC